The entry below gives a single TCR beta chain sequence along with its context. The antigen it recognizes is unknown. Per-nucleotide qualities are absent, and no much larger clonotype sits a single base away. CDR1 is given as SGHDT and CDR2 as YYEEEE, both from the germline V gene. The germline ends are 14 bases apart after V is trimmed by 0 bases and J by 3 bases. Its CDR3 holds 16 amino acids, cysteine through phenylalanine. The DNA shown is the 48-base CDR3, in frame from base 1. These data come from a study of blood T cell repertoires in COVID-19 (dated by TCRdb to about 2020). Regarding the study in general: Collaborator samples came from the United States, Italy and Spain and covered acute and convalescent phases of COVID-19. The prospective study material was composed of cDNA or gDNA derived from T cells, B-cell-depleted T cells, or PBMCs. The dataset comprised deeply sampled blood TCRbeta repertoires from subjects exposed to, actively infected with, or recovered from COVID-19. The repertoires were released in a freely available public database intended as a resource for research on the immune response to SARS-CoV-2. Samples came from the ongoing ImmuneRACE study (first 160 participants) plus 1,254 subjects from 6 global collaborators. Nearly every sample came with metadata listing a de-identified subject ID, COVID-19 status, age in years and sex. Where HLA class I and class II types were available, the types were taken from metadata supplied by the sample provider, not from assay-based typing. Overall study results and their limits: The quantity of clinical and demographic metadata differed by source and by participant and was supplied without curation.

In Seattle, one collaborating source enrolled patients while the infection was active and tracked those patients longitudinally over the course of disease. The collaborating institutions used their own protocols to collect whole blood in K2EDTA tubes. Collaborator samples were shipped for TCRbeta analysis as frozen whole blood, isolated PBMCs, or DNA extracted from either sample type. TCRbeta CDR3 regions were amplified from genomic DNA by means of the immunoSEQ Assay, a bias-controlled multiplex PCR. Per the authors' processing: Within the assay, amplification of reference gene primers was used to estimate how many nucleated cells each sample contained. To quantify the absolute abundance of each unique TCRbeta CDR3 rearrangement, sequence reads were collapsed and filtered. For each sample, productive Simpson clonality was calculated as the square root of Simpson's diversity index over productive rearrangements. This is the immuneACCESS table as TCRdb keeps it, with only in-frame sequences that have V and J called. A part of the clones is gone; compared with another copy, unresolved V genes explain less than half, and the rest is unexplained. V and J calls and clone size are those listed in that table; D and trimming were worked out from the DNA. In all, the sample holds about 52,000 clones, and about four fifths of those were seen once. The ten top clones hold 11% of the sample.

The specimen sequenced was peripheral blood. This TCR was sampled from a man aged 80 or over with COVID-19, enrolled during active disease. The V and J segments used are TRBV5-6 and TRBJ2-3; tentative D gene TRBD2, with 6 bases matching. CDR3 reads: CASSLGHGSYTDTQYF. The DNA sequence is given as TGTGCCAGCAGCTTGGGGCACGGGAGTTATACAGATACGCAGTATTTT.